Included here is one T cell receptor (beta chain) sequence, with context. What it binds is unknown. The length of the CDR3 is 14 residues. V dropped 7 bases and J dropped 3; count of bases not matched to a gene: 8. CDR1 and CDR2 from the germline V gene are SGHAT and FQNNGV. Sequencing of TCR beta was performed on blood CD8+ T cells and on blood CD4+ T cells. The data were taken from a study of CD8 T cells in Susac syndrome. Study results and caveats: Acknowledgment was made by the study that its TCR sequencing and HLA analysis involved a relatively small number of individuals.

RNA totalling about 0.45 to 1 ug underwent reverse transcription with random hexamers. The immunoSEQ assay covered 54 Vbeta and 13 Jbeta segments for CDR3. TCRdb passed the immunoSEQ multiplex PCR reads through MiXCR, listing each CDR3 protein once. The sample consists of about 300,000 distinct CDR3 sequences, 65% to 90% of them appearing once. Sequenced material: CD8+ T cells from PBMCs. The receptor's source is a human donor with multiple sclerosis. V is TRBV11-2 and J is TRBJ2-5; TRBD1 matches at 7 bases. CDR3 nucleotides: TGTGCCAGCACCGGGGACAGCCTAAAAGAGACCCAGTACTTC. This translates into CASTGDSLKETQYF.